This T cell receptor (beta chain) was documented in a study of radiotherapy plus CTLA-4 blockade in lung cancer (dated by TCRdb to 2016 to 2018). Concerning the study at large: Among the enrolled patients, 18% had an objective response, and 31% reached disease control.

Libraries were made using the immunoSEQ multiplex PCR assay. TCRdb took this table from immuneACCESS and kept in-frame rearrangements with V and J called. Such tables lack part of the clones; where checked against another copy, unresolved V genes explain under half of the gap, and the rest is unexplained. This sample gives 20,000 to 30,000 clones in total; 71% of them show up just once. Approximately 3.2% of the sample rests with the top ten. V gives up 1 base and J gives up 7 bases, and the segment between their germline ends measures 16 bases. The CDR3 covers 15 residues, taking in both the cysteine and the phenylalanine. The read is trimmed to its CDR3 DNA, 45 bases read in frame from base 1. Sequences SGHDN (CDR1) and FVKESK (CDR2) are obtained from the germline V gene. In this study, focal radiation therapy paired with CTLA-4 blockade (ipilimumab) was tested in patients who had chemo-refractory metastatic non-small-cell lung cancer.

This clone was seen only a few times. This clone's antigen is unknown. No much larger clone is present one base from it, and per-base qualities are unavailable. The research as a whole found: Early dynamic changes in blood T cell clones, together with increased serum interferon-beta after radiation, were reported as the strongest predictors of response. After treatment with radiotherapy and ipilimumab, TCR clones that came from tumors expanded in the peripheral blood.

The source material was peripheral blood, sampled from a patient treated with radiotherapy plus ipilimumab. The clonotype originates from a human donor with non-small cell lung cancer whose response to radiotherapy plus ipilimumab could not be evaluated. The V and J segments used are TRBV14 and TRBJ1-2, with the D gene uncertain. The CDR3 protein sequence reads: CASSQAVVPWSGYTF. The DNA is TGTGCCAGCAGCCAAGCGGTCGTCCCTTGGAGTGGCTACACCTTC.